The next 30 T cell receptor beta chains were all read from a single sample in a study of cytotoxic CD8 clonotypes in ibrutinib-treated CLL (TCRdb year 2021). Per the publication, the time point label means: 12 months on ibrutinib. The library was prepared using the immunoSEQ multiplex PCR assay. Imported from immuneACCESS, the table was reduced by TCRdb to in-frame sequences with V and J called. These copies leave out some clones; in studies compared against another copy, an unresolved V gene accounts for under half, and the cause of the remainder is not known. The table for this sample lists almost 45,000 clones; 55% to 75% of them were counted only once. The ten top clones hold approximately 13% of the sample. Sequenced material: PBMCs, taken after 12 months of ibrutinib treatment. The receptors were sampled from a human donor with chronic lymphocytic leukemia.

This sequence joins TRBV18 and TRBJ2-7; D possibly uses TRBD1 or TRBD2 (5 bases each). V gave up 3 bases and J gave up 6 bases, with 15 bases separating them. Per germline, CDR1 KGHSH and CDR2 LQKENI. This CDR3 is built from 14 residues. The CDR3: CASSPEGITGEQYF. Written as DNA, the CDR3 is TGTGCCAGCTCACCCGAGGGGATCACGGGCGAGCAGTACTTC.

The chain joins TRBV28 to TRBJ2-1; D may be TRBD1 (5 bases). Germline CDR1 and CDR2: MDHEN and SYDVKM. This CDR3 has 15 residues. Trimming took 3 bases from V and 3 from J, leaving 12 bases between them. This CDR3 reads CASSFAGFIYNEQFF. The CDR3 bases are TGTGCCAGCAGTTTCGCAGGGTTTATCTACAATGAGCAGTTCTTC.

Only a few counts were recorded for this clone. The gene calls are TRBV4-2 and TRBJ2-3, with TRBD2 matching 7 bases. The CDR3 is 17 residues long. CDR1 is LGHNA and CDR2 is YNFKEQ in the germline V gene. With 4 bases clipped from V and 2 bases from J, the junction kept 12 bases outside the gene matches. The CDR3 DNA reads TGTGCCAGCAGCCTGGGGGAGGCTAGCGGATACACAGATACGCAGTATTTT. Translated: CASSLGEASGYTDTQYF.

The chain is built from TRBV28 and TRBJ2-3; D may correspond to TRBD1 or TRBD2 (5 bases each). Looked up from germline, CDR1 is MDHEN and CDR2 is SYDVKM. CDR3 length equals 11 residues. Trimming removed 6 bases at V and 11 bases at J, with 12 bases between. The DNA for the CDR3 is TGTGCCAGCAGCATCGGGACGGAGCAGTATTTT. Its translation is CASSIGTEQYF.

The CDR3 DNA reads as TGTGCCAGCAGCTCCGAGGGGTATTTTCGCTACGAGCAGTACTTC. This codes for CASSSEGYFRYEQYF. J is TRBJ2-7 and V is TRBV7-2; D could derive from TRBD1 or TRBD2 (5 bases each). Germline lookup yields CDR1 SGHTA and CDR2 FQGNSA. V was shortened by 4 bases and J by 3 bases, with 16 bases between the two germline ends. CDR3 size: 15 residues. Based on the CDR3 plus reference TRBV7-2 and TRBJ2-7, the full variable domain is GAGVSQSPSNKVTEKGKDVELRCDPISGHTALYWYRQSLGQGLEFLIYFQGNSAPDKSGLPSDRFSAERTGGSVSTLTIQRTQQEDSAVYLCASSSEGYFRYEQYFGPGTRLTVT.

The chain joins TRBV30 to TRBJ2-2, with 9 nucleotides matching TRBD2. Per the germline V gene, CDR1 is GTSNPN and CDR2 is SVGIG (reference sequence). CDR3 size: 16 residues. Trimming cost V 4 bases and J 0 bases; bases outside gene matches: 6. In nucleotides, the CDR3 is TGTGCCTGGAAACCCCTAGCGGGACCGAACACCGGGGAGCTGTTTTTT. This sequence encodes CAWKPLAGPNTGELFF.

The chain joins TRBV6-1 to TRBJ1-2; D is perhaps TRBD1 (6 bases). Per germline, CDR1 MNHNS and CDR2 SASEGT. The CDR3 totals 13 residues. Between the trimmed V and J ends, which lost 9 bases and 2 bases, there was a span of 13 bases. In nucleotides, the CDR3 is TGTGCCAGTTCACAGGGCGCCAACTATGGCTACACCTTC. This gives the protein CASSQGANYGYTF.

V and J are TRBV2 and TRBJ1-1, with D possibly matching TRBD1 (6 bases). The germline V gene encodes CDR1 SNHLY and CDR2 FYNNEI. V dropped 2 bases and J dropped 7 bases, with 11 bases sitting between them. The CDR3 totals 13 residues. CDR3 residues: CASSEWTELEAFF. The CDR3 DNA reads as TGTGCCAGCAGTGAATGGACAGAACTTGAAGCTTTCTTT.

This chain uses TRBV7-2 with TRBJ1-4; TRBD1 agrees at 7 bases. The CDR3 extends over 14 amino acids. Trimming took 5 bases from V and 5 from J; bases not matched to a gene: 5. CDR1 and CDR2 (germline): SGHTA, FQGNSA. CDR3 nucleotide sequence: TGTGCCAGCAGCCCGGACAGGTTAAATGAAAAACTGTTTTTT. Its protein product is CASSPDRLNEKLFF.

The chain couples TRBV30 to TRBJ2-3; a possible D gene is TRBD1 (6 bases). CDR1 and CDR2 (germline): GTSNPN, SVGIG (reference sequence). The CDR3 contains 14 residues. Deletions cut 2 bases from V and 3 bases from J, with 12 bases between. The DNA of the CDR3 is TGTGCCTGGAGTTTACAGGGTATGACAGATACGCAGTATTTT. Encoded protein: CAWSLQGMTDTQYF.

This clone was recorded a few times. The CDR3 spells CASSQEVGLGYEQFF. DNA of the CDR3: TGCGCCAGCAGCCAAGAAGTGGGGTTGGGCTATGAGCAGTTCTTC. V and J are TRBV4-3 and TRBJ2-1; D is uncertain. Germline loops: CDR1 LGHNA, CDR2 YSLEER. This CDR3 region has 15 residues. V was trimmed by 0 bases and J by 8 bases, leaving 14 bases between them.

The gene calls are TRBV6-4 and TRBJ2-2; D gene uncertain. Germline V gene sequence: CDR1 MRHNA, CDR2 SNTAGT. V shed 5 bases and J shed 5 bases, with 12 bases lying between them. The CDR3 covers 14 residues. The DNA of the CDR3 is TGTGCCAGCAGTCCGAGTCCTGGGACCGGGGAGCTGTTTTTT. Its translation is CASSPSPGTGELFF.

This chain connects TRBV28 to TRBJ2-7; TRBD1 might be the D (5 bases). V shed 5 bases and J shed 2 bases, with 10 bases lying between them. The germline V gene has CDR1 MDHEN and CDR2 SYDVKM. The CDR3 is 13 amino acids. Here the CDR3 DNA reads TGTGCCAGCAGTACGACAGTGCCCTACGAGCAGTACTTC. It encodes CASSTTVPYEQYF.

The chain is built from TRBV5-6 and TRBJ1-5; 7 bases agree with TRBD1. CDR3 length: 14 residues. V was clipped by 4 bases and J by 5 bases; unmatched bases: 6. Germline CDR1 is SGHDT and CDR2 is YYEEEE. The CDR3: CASSPRDSYQPQHF. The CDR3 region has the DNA TGTGCCAGCAGCCCACGGGACAGCTATCAGCCCCAGCATTTT.

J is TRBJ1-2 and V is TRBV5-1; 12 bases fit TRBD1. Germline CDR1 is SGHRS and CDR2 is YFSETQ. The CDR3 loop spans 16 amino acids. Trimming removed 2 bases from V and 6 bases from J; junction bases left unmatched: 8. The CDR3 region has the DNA TGCGCCAGCAGCTTAGGGACAGGGGGCGGATATGATGGCTACACCTTC. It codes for CASSLGTGGGYDGYTF.

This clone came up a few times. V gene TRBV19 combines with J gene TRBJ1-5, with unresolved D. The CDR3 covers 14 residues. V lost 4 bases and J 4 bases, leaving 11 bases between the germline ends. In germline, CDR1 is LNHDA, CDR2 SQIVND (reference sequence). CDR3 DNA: TGTGCCAGTAGTAATGGGAAGGCAAATCAGCCCCAGCATTTT. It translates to CASSNGKANQPQHF.

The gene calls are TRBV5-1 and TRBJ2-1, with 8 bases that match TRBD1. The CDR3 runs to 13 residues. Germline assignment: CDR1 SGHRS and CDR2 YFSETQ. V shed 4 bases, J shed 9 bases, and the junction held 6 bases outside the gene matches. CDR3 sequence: CASSPGQGGEQFF. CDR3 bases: TGCGCCAGCAGCCCAGGACAGGGAGGTGAGCAGTTCTTC.

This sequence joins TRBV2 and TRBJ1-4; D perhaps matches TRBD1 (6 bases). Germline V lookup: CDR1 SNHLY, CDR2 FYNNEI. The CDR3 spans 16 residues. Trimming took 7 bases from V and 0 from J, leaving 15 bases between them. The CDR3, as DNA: TGTGCCAGCAAAATACAGGGATTTGCAACTAATGAAAAACTGTTTTTT. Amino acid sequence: CASKIQGFATNEKLFF.

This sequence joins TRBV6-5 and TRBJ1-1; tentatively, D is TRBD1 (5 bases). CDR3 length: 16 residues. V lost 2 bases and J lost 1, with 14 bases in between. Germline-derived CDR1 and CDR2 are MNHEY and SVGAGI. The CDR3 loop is CASSYTGRHPNTEAFF. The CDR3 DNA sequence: TGTGCCAGCAGTTACACGGGGCGACACCCGAACACTGAAGCTTTCTTT.

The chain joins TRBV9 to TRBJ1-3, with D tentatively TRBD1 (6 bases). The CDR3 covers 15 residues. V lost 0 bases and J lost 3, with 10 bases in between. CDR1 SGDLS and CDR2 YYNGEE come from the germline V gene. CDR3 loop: CASSVGDNYGNTIYF. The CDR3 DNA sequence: TGTGCCAGCAGCGTAGGGGACAACTATGGAAACACCATATATTTT. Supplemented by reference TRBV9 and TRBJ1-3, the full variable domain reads DSGVTQTPKHLITATGQRVTLRCSPRSGDLSVYWYQQSLDQGLQFLIQYYNGEERAKGNILERFSAQQFPDLHSELNLSSLELGDSALYFCASSVGDNYGNTIYFGEGSWLTVV.

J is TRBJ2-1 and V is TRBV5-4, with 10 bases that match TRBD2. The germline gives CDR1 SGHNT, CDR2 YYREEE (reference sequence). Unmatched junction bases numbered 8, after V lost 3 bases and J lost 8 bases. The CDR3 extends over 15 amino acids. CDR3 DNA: TGTGCCAGCAGCTGGACTAGCGGAGTACTGGATGAGCAGTTCTTC. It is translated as CASSWTSGVLDEQFF.

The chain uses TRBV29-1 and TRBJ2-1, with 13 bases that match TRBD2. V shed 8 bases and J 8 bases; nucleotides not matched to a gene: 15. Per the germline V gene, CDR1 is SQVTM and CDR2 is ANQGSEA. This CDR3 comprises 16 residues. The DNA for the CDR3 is TGCAGCTTCGGACTAGCGGGAGTTGGCTTACGGGATGAGCAGTTCTTC. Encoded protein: CSFGLAGVGLRDEQFF.

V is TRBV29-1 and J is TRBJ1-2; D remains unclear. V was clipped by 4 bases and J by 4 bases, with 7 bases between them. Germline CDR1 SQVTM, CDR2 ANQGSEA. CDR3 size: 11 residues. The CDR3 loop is CSVGVGYGYTF. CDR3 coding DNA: TGCAGCGTTGGGGTAGGCTATGGCTACACCTTC. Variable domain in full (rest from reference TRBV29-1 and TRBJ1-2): SAVISQKPSRDICQRGTSLTIQCQVDSQVTMMFWYRQQPGQSLTLIATANQGSEATYESGFVIDKFPISRPNLTFSTLTVSNMSPEDSSIYLCSVGVGYGYTFGSGTRLTVV.

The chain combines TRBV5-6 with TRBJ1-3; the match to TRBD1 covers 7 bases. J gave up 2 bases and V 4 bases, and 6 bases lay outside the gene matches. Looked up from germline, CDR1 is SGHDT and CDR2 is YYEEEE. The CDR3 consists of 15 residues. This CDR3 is CASSAGTVPGNTIYF. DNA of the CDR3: TGTGCCAGCAGCGCCGGGACAGTCCCTGGAAACACCATATATTTT.

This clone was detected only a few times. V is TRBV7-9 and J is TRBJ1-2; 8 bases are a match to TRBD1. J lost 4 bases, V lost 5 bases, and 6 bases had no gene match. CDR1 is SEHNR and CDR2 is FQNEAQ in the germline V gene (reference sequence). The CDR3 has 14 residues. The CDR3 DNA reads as TGTGCCAGCAGCCCCCGGACAGGGATCTATGGCTACACCTTC. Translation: CASSPRTGIYGYTF.

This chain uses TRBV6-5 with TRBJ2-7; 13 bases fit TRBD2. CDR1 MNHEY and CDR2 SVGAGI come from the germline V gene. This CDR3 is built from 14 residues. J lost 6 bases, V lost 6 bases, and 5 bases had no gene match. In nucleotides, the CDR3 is TGTGCCAGCAGAGCCGGGACTAGCGGGACCGAGCAGTACTTC. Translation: CASRAGTSGTEQYF.

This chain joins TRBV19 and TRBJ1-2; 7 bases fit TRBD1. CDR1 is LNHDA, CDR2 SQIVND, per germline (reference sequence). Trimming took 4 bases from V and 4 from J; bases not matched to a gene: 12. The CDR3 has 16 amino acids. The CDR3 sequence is CASSKVDSHRGYGYTF. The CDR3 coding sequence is TGTGCCAGTAGTAAGGTGGACAGCCACAGGGGCTATGGCTACACCTTC.

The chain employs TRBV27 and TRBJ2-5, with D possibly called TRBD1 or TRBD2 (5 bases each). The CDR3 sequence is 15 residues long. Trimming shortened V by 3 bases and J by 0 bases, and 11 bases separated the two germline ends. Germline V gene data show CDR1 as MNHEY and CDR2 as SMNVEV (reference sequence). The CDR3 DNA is TGTGCCAGCAGTTTGGGTTGGGGGTACCAAGAGACCCAGTACTTC. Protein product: CASSLGWGYQETQYF.

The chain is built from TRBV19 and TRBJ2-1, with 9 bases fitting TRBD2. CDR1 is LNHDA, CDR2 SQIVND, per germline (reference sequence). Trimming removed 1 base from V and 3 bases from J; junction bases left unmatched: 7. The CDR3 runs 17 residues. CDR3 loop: CASSIALLAGYYNEQFF. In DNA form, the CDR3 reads TGTGCCAGTAGTATAGCCCTACTAGCGGGCTACTACAATGAGCAGTTCTTC.

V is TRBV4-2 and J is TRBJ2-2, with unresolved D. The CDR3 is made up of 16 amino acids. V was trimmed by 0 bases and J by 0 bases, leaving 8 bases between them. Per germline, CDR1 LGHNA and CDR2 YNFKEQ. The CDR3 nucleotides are TGTGCCAGCAGCCAAGATGCCGGAGCGAACACCGGGGAGCTGTTTTTT. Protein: CASSQDAGANTGELFF.